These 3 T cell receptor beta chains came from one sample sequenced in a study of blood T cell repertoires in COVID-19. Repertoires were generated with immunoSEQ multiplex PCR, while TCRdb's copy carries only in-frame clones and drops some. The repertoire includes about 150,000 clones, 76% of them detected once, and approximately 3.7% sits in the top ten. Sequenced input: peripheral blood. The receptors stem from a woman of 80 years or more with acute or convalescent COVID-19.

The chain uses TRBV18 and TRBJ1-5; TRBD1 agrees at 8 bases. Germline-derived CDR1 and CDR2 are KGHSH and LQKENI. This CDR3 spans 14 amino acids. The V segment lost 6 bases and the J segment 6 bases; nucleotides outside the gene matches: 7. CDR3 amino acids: CASSGQGLGQPQHF. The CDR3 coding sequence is TGTGCCAGCTCCGGACAGGGTCTGGGTCAGCCCCAGCATTTT.

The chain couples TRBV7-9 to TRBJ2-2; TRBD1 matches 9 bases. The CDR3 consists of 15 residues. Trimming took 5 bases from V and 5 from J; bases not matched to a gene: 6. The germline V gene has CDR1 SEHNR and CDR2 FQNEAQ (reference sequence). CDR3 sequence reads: CASSRLGQGTGELFF. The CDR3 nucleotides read TGTGCCAGCAGCCGCCTCGGACAGGGGACCGGGGAGCTGTTTTTT.

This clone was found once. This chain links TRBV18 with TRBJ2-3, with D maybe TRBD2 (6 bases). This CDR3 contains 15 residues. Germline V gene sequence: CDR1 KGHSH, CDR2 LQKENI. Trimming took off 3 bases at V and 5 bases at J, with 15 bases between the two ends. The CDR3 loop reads CASSPGGLSGDTQYF. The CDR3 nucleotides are TGTGCCAGCTCACCGGGGGGTCTCTCCGGAGATACGCAGTATTTT.